This T cell receptor beta chain was retrieved from a study of cytomegalovirus exposure and HLA in healthy donors. Whole-study results and caveats: Associated with cytomegalovirus, according to the listing, were 150 to 200 TCR beta chains.

Trimming took 1 base from V and 8 from J; bases not matched to a gene: 10. The CDR3 contains 15 residues. Per germline, CDR1 MDHEN and CDR2 SYDVKM. As to this clone: The antigen is undetermined.

The data were produced by immunoSEQ multiplex PCR, yet TCRdb's version contains in-frame clones alone and is incomplete. The sample has over 200,000 clones, just over 85% seen once; the top ten hold about 2.7%. The chain carries TRBV28 and TRBJ1-2, with 7 bases identical to TRBD1. The source material was PBMCs. The clonotype was recovered from a woman aged 18-29 years in good health and CMV-seronegative. Here the CDR3 reads CASSLSDRNLGGYTF. CDR3 DNA sequence: TGTGCCAGCAGTTTATCGGACAGGAACCTAGGGGGCTACACCTTC.